This TCR beta chain emerged from a study of CD8 T cells in ankylosing spondylitis. General observations from the study: For ankylosing spondylitis blood, a TCR beta motif of roughly 8 highly homologous variants appeared characteristic. Reports say disease-linked clones showed up significantly more in matched ankylosing spondylitis synovial fluid. Researchers report that disease-linked clones proved CD8+ and relatively rare in peripheral blood.

In this sample, this clonotype turned up a few times. Its specificity is unknown. 5'-RACE, quantitative and with molecular barcodes, yielded the TCR beta libraries. TCRdb itself ran the 5' RACE reads through MiXCR, one entry per CDR3 protein. The sample lists about 200,000 distinct CDR3 sequences, about 7% seen once, with 14% in the top ten. Germline V gene lookup returns CDR1 SGHRS and CDR2 YFSETQ. The CDR3 contains 17 residues. Trimming took off 6 bases at V and 5 bases at J, with 26 bases between the two ends. This receptor was taken from a male donor with ankylosing spondylitis. The specimen sequenced was blood, either unsorted or a sorted T cell fraction (not recorded which). The genes are TRBV5-1 and TRBJ1-2, with a weak D call TRBD1 (6 bases). The CDR3 loop is CASTSSIDRIGEYGYTF. The CDR3 region has the DNA TGCGCCAGCACCTCCTCTATCGACAGGATCGGGGAGTATGGCTACACCTTC.